Listed below are T cell receptor beta chains from one sample, sequenced in a study of cytomegalovirus exposure and HLA in healthy donors. Data came from immunoSEQ multiplex PCR; TCRdb stores just in-frame clones and leaves some out. The sample includes about 89,000 clones, about 80% of them seen just once. Material: PBMCs. The receptors were sampled from a male donor in good health and CMV-seronegative. The CDR3 runs from the conserved cysteine through the conserved F or W. A D gene is named only where the DNA matches it firmly. Clone size is stated in some rows and not others, as once, few, many or a class when expanded.

v_call: TRBV6-5
d_call: TRBD1
clone_size: .
j_call: TRBJ1-1
cdr3_nt: TGTGCCAGCAGTTACTCGTTTCAGGGGGGCACTGAAGCTTTCTTT
cdr3_aa: CASSYSFQGGTEAFF

v_call: TRBV6-6
d_call: .
clone_size: .
j_call: TRBJ2-7
cdr3_nt: TGTGCCAGCAGTTACGACAGGGACTTAATCCACGAGCAGTACTTC
cdr3_aa: CASSYDRDLIHEQYF

v_call: TRBV30
d_call: TRBD1
clone_size: .
j_call: TRBJ2-7
cdr3_nt: TGTGCCTGGAGTGTATCTCGGTGGGGGACAGGGAATAACTACGAGCAGTACTTC
cdr3_aa: CAWSVSRWGTGNNYEQYF

v_call: TRBV7-8
d_call: TRBD1
clone_size: .
j_call: TRBJ1-3
cdr3_nt: TGTGCCAGCAGCCCGACCTCCGGGACAGGGGGGTTAGCTGGAAACACCATATATTTT
cdr3_aa: CASSPTSGTGGLAGNTIYF

v_call: TRBV9
d_call: .
clone_size: .
j_call: TRBJ1-1
cdr3_nt: TGTGCCAGCAGCCCCCAGGCTGAAGCTTTCTTT
cdr3_aa: CASSPQAEAFF

v_call: TRBV5-6
d_call: .
clone_size: .
j_call: TRBJ2-1
cdr3_nt: TGTGCCAGCAGCTTGCCCGGGGGTACTTATGAGCAGTTCTTC
cdr3_aa: CASSLPGGTYEQFF

v_call: TRBV19
d_call: .
clone_size: .
j_call: TRBJ1-2
cdr3_nt: TGTGCCAGTGCATTACAGGGCAGCAACCGTGGCTACACCTTC
cdr3_aa: CASALQGSNRGYTF

v_call: TRBV5-1
d_call: .
clone_size: once
j_call: TRBJ1-4
cdr3_nt: TGCGCCAGCAGCTTGGTCGGGGGGAATGAAAAACTGTTTTTT
cdr3_aa: CASSLVGGNEKLFF

v_call: TRBV27
d_call: .
clone_size: .
j_call: TRBJ2-2
cdr3_nt: TGTGCCAGCAGTCGGAGTTCCGGGGAGCTGTTTTTT
cdr3_aa: CASSRSSGELFF

v_call: TRBV5-4
d_call: .
clone_size: .
j_call: TRBJ2-7
cdr3_nt: TGTGCCAGCAGCTCCCAGACAGATACCTACGAGCAGTACTTC
cdr3_aa: CASSSQTDTYEQYF

v_call: TRBV6-1
d_call: .
clone_size: once
j_call: TRBJ1-5
cdr3_nt: TGTGCCAGCTCTGCAGGTTTGATAGGACAGCCCCAGCATTTT
cdr3_aa: CASSAGLIGQPQHF

v_call: TRBV11-2
d_call: TRBD1
clone_size: .
j_call: TRBJ1-1
cdr3_nt: TGTGCCAGCAGCTTAGGGCAGGGGGCTTACACTGAAGCTTTCTTT
cdr3_aa: CASSLGQGAYTEAFF

v_call: TRBV29-1
d_call: TRBD1
clone_size: .
j_call: TRBJ1-4
cdr3_nt: TGCAGCGTTGCCCCAGGGGGTCGTGAAAAACTGTTTTTT
cdr3_aa: CSVAPGGREKLFF

v_call: TRBV19
d_call: TRBD1
clone_size: .
j_call: TRBJ2-7
cdr3_nt: TGTGCCAGTAGTATCAGGGGGCCGGGACAGGTGACCCTAGGCCCCTACGAGCAGTACTTC
cdr3_aa: CASSIRGPGQVTLGPYEQYF

v_call: TRBV5-4
d_call: TRBD1
clone_size: .
j_call: TRBJ2-3
cdr3_nt: TGTGCCAGCAGCCAATGGGACAGGGTGGTGACAGATACGCAGTATTTT
cdr3_aa: CASSQWDRVVTDTQYF

v_call: TRBV7-9
d_call: TRBD1
clone_size: .
j_call: TRBJ2-6
cdr3_nt: TGTGCCAGCAGCCCGGACAGGGTGGCCAACGTCCTGACTTTC
cdr3_aa: CASSPDRVANVLTF

v_call: TRBV18
d_call: .
clone_size: .
j_call: TRBJ1-4
cdr3_nt: TGTGCCAGCTCACGTCAGTTTAATGAAAAACTGTTTTTT
cdr3_aa: CASSRQFNEKLFF

v_call: TRBV6-5
d_call: .
clone_size: .
j_call: TRBJ1-3
cdr3_nt: TGTGCCAGCAGTTACCCAGCCGCGGGCACCATATATTTT
cdr3_aa: CASSYPAAGTIYF

v_call: TRBV6-5
d_call: .
clone_size: .
j_call: TRBJ1-3
cdr3_nt: TGTGCCAGCAGATTACAGAGGACAGACGGAAACACCATATATTTT
cdr3_aa: CASRLQRTDGNTIYF

v_call: TRBV6-1
d_call: .
clone_size: .
j_call: TRBJ2-7
cdr3_nt: TGTGCCAGCAGTGAAGCAGGCGGCTTCTACGAGCAGTACTTC
cdr3_aa: CASSEAGGFYEQYF

v_call: TRBV28
d_call: .
clone_size: .
j_call: TRBJ1-2
cdr3_nt: TGTGCCAGCAGCCGGGGTCCTAACTATGGCTACACCTTC
cdr3_aa: CASSRGPNYGYTF

v_call: TRBV5-4
d_call: TRBD2
clone_size: .
j_call: TRBJ2-3
cdr3_nt: TGTGCCAGCAGCGGAGGACTAGCGGGAGTGGTGGGAGATACGCAGTATTTT
cdr3_aa: CASSGGLAGVVGDTQYF

v_call: TRBV7-2
d_call: .
clone_size: .
j_call: TRBJ2-2
cdr3_nt: TGTGCCAGCGAACAGGGAAACACCGGGGAGCTGTTTTTT
cdr3_aa: CASEQGNTGELFF

v_call: TRBV10-3
d_call: .
clone_size: few
j_call: TRBJ1-2
cdr3_nt: TGTGCCATCAGATCGGAGGGTTATGGCTACACCTTC
cdr3_aa: CAIRSEGYGYTF

v_call: TRBV5-1
d_call: .
clone_size: .
j_call: TRBJ2-2
cdr3_nt: TGCGCCAGCAGCTTAGGGCGGGTTACGTGGGTCGCCGGGGAGCTGTTTTTT
cdr3_aa: CASSLGRVTWVAGELFF

v_call: TRBV19
d_call: .
clone_size: .
j_call: TRBJ2-2
cdr3_nt: TGTGCCAGTAGTCCTTTTCAGGGCGGGGAGCTGTTTTTT
cdr3_aa: CASSPFQGGELFF

v_call: TRBV28
d_call: .
clone_size: .
j_call: TRBJ1-1
cdr3_nt: TGTGCCAGCAGTTTAGACAGTCCACTTGAAGCTTTCTTT
cdr3_aa: CASSLDSPLEAFF

v_call: TRBV2
d_call: TRBD1
clone_size: few
j_call: TRBJ1-3
cdr3_nt: TGTGCCAGCAGTGAAAGAGCCCTACTGACAGGGCCTGGAAACACCATATATTTT
cdr3_aa: CASSERALLTGPGNTIYF

v_call: TRBV14
d_call: .
clone_size: once
j_call: TRBJ2-5
cdr3_nt: TGTGCCAGCAGCCCATATGCTGGGCGCCAAGAGACCCAGTACTTC
cdr3_aa: CASSPYAGRQETQYF

v_call: TRBV23-1
d_call: .
clone_size: .
j_call: TRBJ1-2
cdr3_nt: TGCGCCAGCAGTCAATCGGAGGGTGGATCGGGGTTCTATGGCTACACCTTC
cdr3_aa: CASSQSEGGSGFYGYTF

v_call: TRBV30
d_call: .
clone_size: .
j_call: TRBJ1-2
cdr3_nt: TGTGCCTGGAGTGTACAGAGATATGGCTACACCTTC
cdr3_aa: CAWSVQRYGYTF

v_call: TRBV6-6
d_call: TRBD1
clone_size: .
j_call: TRBJ1-5
cdr3_nt: TGTGCCAGCATAAAGACAGGGGGCGACGGCAATCAGCCCCAGCATTTT
cdr3_aa: CASIKTGGDGNQPQHF

v_call: TRBV4-3
d_call: TRBD1
clone_size: .
j_call: TRBJ1-6
cdr3_nt: TGCGCCAGCAGCCAAGAGAAGGACAGGGTGTCACCCCTCCACTTT
cdr3_aa: CASSQEKDRVSPLHF

v_call: TRBV19
d_call: TRBD1
clone_size: .
j_call: TRBJ2-2
cdr3_nt: TGTGCCAGTAGTAGGGACAGGGGAAACGGGGAGCTGTTTTTT
cdr3_aa: CASSRDRGNGELFF

v_call: TRBV28
d_call: .
clone_size: few
j_call: TRBJ2-7
cdr3_nt: TGTGCCAGCACTAACCTGGCAGGCCGACAATACTTC
cdr3_aa: CASTNLAGRQYF

v_call: TRBV28
d_call: TRBD1
clone_size: .
j_call: TRBJ1-2
cdr3_nt: TGTGCCAGCAGTATCCCCAGGGGGCTTGGCTACACCTTC
cdr3_aa: CASSIPRGLGYTF

v_call: TRBV7-3
d_call: TRBD2
clone_size: .
j_call: TRBJ2-1
cdr3_nt: TGTGCCAGCAGCCCAACCCAATCGGGGGGATTCAGCAATGAGCAGTTCTTC
cdr3_aa: CASSPTQSGGFSNEQFF

v_call: TRBV6-5
d_call: .
clone_size: .
j_call: TRBJ2-1
cdr3_nt: TGTGCCAGCAGTTGGCAGGGTGAGCAGTTCTTC
cdr3_aa: CASSWQGEQFF

v_call: TRBV7-2
d_call: TRBD1
clone_size: once
j_call: TRBJ1-2
cdr3_nt: TGTGCCAGCATTAGGGGACAGAACTATGGCTACACCTTC
cdr3_aa: CASIRGQNYGYTF

v_call: TRBV10-3
d_call: .
clone_size: .
j_call: TRBJ1-6
cdr3_nt: TGTGCCATCAAGGTCTCGGACAAGGGATCACCCCTCCACTTT
cdr3_aa: CAIKVSDKGSPLHF

v_call: TRBV30
d_call: .
clone_size: once
j_call: TRBJ1-1
cdr3_nt: TGTGCCTGGAGTGCTATCGGGAACACTGAAGCTTTCTTT
cdr3_aa: CAWSAIGNTEAFF

v_call: TRBV11-3
d_call: .
clone_size: .
j_call: TRBJ2-5
cdr3_nt: TGTGCCAGCAGCTTAGAGTCAGGGGCGCAAGAGACCCAGTACTTC
cdr3_aa: CASSLESGAQETQYF

v_call: TRBV9
d_call: .
clone_size: .
j_call: TRBJ2-5
cdr3_nt: TGTGCCAGCAGCGTAGGAGGCCAAGAGACCCAGTACTTC
cdr3_aa: CASSVGGQETQYF

v_call: TRBV5-6
d_call: .
clone_size: .
j_call: TRBJ2-6
cdr3_nt: TGTGCCAGCAGCGCCTTACGGGGTCTTGGATCTGGGGCCAACGTCCTGACTTTC
cdr3_aa: CASSALRGLGSGANVLTF

v_call: TRBV9
d_call: .
clone_size: .
j_call: TRBJ2-1
cdr3_nt: TGTGCCAGCAGCGTAGAACCGAGTCGCAATGAGCAGTTCTTC
cdr3_aa: CASSVEPSRNEQFF

v_call: TRBV18
d_call: TRBD1
clone_size: .
j_call: TRBJ1-6
cdr3_nt: TGCGCCAGCTCGTCCGGGACAGGGGATTCCTATAATTCACCCCTCCACTTT
cdr3_aa: CASSSGTGDSYNSPLHF

v_call: TRBV9
d_call: TRBD1
clone_size: .
j_call: TRBJ1-2
cdr3_nt: TGTGCCAGCAGCGTCGGTATTACAGGGGGAAGGAGCTATGGCTACACCTTC
cdr3_aa: CASSVGITGGRSYGYTF